The 17 T cell receptor beta chains given below trace back to one sample, sequenced in a study of T cell clones after liver transplantation. TCRbeta sequences of proliferating CFSE-low MLR cells were labeled alloreactive. Their antigens are not known. Clones were read by immunoSEQ multiplex PCR, and TCRdb kept only the in-frame ones, dropping some. The sample shows 5,600 or so clones, roughly 30% of them seen only once. Sequencing used CD4+ T cells from cultured PBMCs. These receptors all come from a human patient who received a liver transplant. Some T cells may arise from the graft donor.

This sequence joins TRBV5-1 and TRBJ1-1, with no clear D. The CDR3 runs 13 residues. Trimming shortened V by 7 bases and J by 5 bases, and 15 bases separated the two germline ends. The germline V gene encodes CDR1 SGHRS and CDR2 YFSETQ. The CDR3 loop reads CASHLDKGTEAFF. CDR3 DNA sequence: TGCGCCAGCCACCTAGACAAAGGGACTGAAGCTTTCTTT.

This chain connects TRBV30 to TRBJ2-7, with D tentatively TRBD1 (5 bases). CDR1 and CDR2 from the germline V gene are GTSNPN and SVGIG (reference sequence). CDR3 length equals 12 residues. Deletions cut 1 base from V and 4 bases from J, with 8 bases between. CDR3 region: CAWSAYRYEQYF. CDR3 coding DNA: TGTGCCTGGAGTGCTTACAGGTACGAGCAGTACTTC.

Comment on this clone: The sample has other DNA sequences that encode this CDR3 too. The V and J genes are TRBV30 and TRBJ2-5; D is ambiguous. Germline assignment: CDR1 GTSNPN and CDR2 SVGIG (reference sequence). Trimming cost V 2 bases and J 4 bases, with 5 bases left between them. The CDR3 length is 11 residues. The CDR3 loop is CAWSLGETQYF. CDR3 DNA sequence: TGTGCCTGGAGTTTGGGAGAGACCCAGTACTTC.

The chain carries TRBV27 and TRBJ2-1; D is undetermined. This CDR3 has 15 amino acids. The V end lost 6 bases, the J end lost 0 bases, and 12 bases lay between the germline ends. Germline lookup yields CDR1 MNHEY and CDR2 SMNVEV (reference sequence). The CDR3 here is CASRLEKNSYNEQFF. CDR3 in DNA: TGTGCCAGCAGATTAGAGAAAAACTCCTACAATGAGCAGTTCTTC.

Worth noting for this clone: Its ends do not fully match the called genes, so a read error is possible. The sample contains more than one DNA sequence encoding this CDR3. The chain joins TRBV5-4 to TRBJ2-2; 9 positions agree with TRBD1. Germline CDR1 is SGHNT and CDR2 is YYREEE (reference sequence). The CDR3 extends over 16 amino acids. The CDR3 region is CASSLPGTGRTGELFF. In nucleotides, the CDR3 is TGTGCCAGCAGCCTCCCCGGGACAGGGCGCACCGGGGAGCTATTTTTT. Based on the CDR3 plus reference TRBV5-4 and TRBJ2-2, the full variable domain is ETGVTQSPTHLIKTRGQQVTLRCSSQSGHNTVSWYQQALGQGPQFIFQYYREEENGRGNFPPRFSGLQFPNYSSELNVNALELDDSALYLCASSLPGTGRTGELFFGEGSRLTVL.

The rearrangement links TRBV5-1 to TRBJ2-5; tentative D call: TRBD2 (6 bases). Deletions cut 1 base from V and 0 bases from J, with 10 bases between. CDR1 is SGHRS, CDR2 YFSETQ, per germline. The CDR3 spans 15 residues. The CDR3 spells CASSLTSLYQETQYF. As DNA, the CDR3 is TGCGCCAGCAGCTTGACTAGCCTGTACCAAGAGACCCAGTACTTC.

The chain recombines TRBV6-1 with TRBJ1-3; 7 bases are shared with TRBD1. Germline CDR1 reads MNHNS; CDR2 reads SASEGT. Trimming at V came to 6 bases and at J to 3 bases, leaving 5 bases not matched to a gene. CDR3 length: 14 residues. The CDR3 region is CASSRQGRGNTIYF. The CDR3 DNA follows: TGTGCCAGCAGCCGACAGGGTCGTGGAAACACCATATATTTT.

The chain joins TRBV4-3 to TRBJ1-2; 9 nucleotides agree with TRBD1. Germline values: CDR1 LGHNA, CDR2 YSLEER. The V gene end was trimmed by 1 base and the J gene end by 7 bases; junction bases not matched to a gene: 10. This CDR3 contains 16 residues. The CDR3 sequence is CASSQGPGDRVIGYTF. In DNA form, the CDR3 reads TGCGCCAGCAGCCAAGGCCCCGGGGACAGGGTGATTGGCTACACCTTC.

This clone ranks as medium-sized. V and J are TRBV28 and TRBJ1-2; TRBD1 aligns across 9 bases. The CDR3 loop spans 14 amino acids. V gave up 5 bases and J gave up 1 base; unmatched junction bases: 2. Looked up from germline, CDR1 is MDHEN and CDR2 is SYDVKM. The CDR3 DNA sequence: TGTGCCAGCAGTCCGGGACAGGGTAACTATGGCTACACCTTC. Translation gives CASSPGQGNYGYTF.

This sequence joins TRBV28 and TRBJ1-6; 8 nucleotides line up with TRBD1. V dropped 5 bases and J dropped 5; count of bases not matched to a gene: 8. The CDR3 is 16 amino acids. CDR1 MDHEN and CDR2 SYDVKM come from the germline V gene. The CDR3 DNA reads as TGTGCCAGCAGTCCTGGGACAGGTGCCCATAATTCACCCCTCCACTTT. Its protein is CASSPGTGAHNSPLHF.

The J gene is TRBJ2-1, the V gene TRBV28, with D unclear. Germline-derived CDR1 and CDR2 are MDHEN and SYDVKM. V lost 0 bases to trimming and J lost 11 bases, with 5 bases between them. The CDR3 runs 11 residues. CDR3 coding DNA: TGTGCCAGCAGTTTATGGTCCCAGCAGTTCTTC. Its protein product is CASSLWSQQFF.

The chain has TRBV27 and TRBJ1-5; D gene ambiguous. The CDR3 contains 14 residues. V lost 0 bases, J lost 4 bases, and 7 bases lay in between. CDR1 and CDR2 (germline): MNHEY, SMNVEV (reference sequence). The CDR3 coding sequence is TGTGCCAGCAGTTTATCGAACGGGAATCAGCCCCAGCATTTT. The encoded protein is CASSLSNGNQPQHF.

This clone appeared a few times. V and J are TRBV7-2 and TRBJ1-1; 7 nucleotides agree with TRBD1. Germline V gene sequence: CDR1 SGHTA, CDR2 FQGNSA. Losses at the gene ends were 3 bases for V and 9 bases for J; bases not matched to a gene: 1. This CDR3 region has 11 residues. CDR3 amino acids: CASSLDRKAFF. CDR3 sequence (DNA): TGTGCCAGCAGCTTGGACAGGAAAGCTTTCTTT. The full variable domain, its missing parts supplied by reference TRBV7-2 and TRBJ1-1, is GAGVSQSPSNKVTEKGKDVELRCDPISGHTALYWYRQSLGQGLEFLIYFQGNSAPDKSGLPSDRFSAERTGGSVSTLTIQRTQQEDSAVYLCASSLDRKAFFGQGTRLTVV.

The chain links TRBV7-8 to TRBJ1-5; D ambiguous. The germline gives CDR1 SGHVS, CDR2 FQNEAQ. The V and J ends lost 1 base and 6 bases respectively, with 7 bases between them. CDR3 length: 13 residues. The DNA of the CDR3 is TGTGCCAGCAGCTTAGATGGTGGTCAGCCCCAGCATTTT. Protein: CASSLDGGQPQHF.

The rearrangement links TRBV5-1 to TRBJ2-1; no reliable D call. V gave up 3 bases and J gave up 5 bases, with 12 bases separating them. The CDR3 spans 14 residues. The V gene's germline CDR1 is SGHRS and CDR2 YFSETQ. CDR3: CASSSLPTDNEQFF. CDR3 DNA sequence: TGCGCCAGCAGCTCCCTTCCTACGGACAATGAGCAGTTCTTC.

This chain uses TRBV7-9 with TRBJ2-7; no reliable D call. Germline loops: CDR1 SEHNR, CDR2 FQNEAQ (reference sequence). With 3 bases removed from V and 10 bases from J, the gap between germline ends came to 13 bases. The CDR3 sequence is 12 residues long. The CDR3 region is CASSLRRGPQYF. Here the CDR3 DNA reads TGTGCCAGCAGCTTGAGACGCGGCCCACAGTACTTC.

The chain uses TRBV11-2 and TRBJ2-1, with 10 bases matching TRBD2. This CDR3 has 15 residues. The J segment lost 2 bases and the V segment lost 2 bases, leaving 0 bases of the junction unmatched. The germline gives CDR1 SGHAT, CDR2 FQNNGV. The chain's CDR3 is CASSLTSGTYNEQFF. The DNA for the CDR3 is TGTGCCAGCAGCTTAACTAGCGGGACCTACAATGAGCAGTTCTTC.